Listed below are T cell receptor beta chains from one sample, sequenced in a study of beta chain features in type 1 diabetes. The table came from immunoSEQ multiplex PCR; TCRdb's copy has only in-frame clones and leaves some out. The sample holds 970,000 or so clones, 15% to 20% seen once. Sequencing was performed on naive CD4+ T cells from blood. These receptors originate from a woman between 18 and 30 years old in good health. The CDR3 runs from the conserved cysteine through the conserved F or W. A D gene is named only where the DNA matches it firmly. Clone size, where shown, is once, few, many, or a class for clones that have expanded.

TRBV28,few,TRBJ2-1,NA,TGTGCCAGCAGTGGCTGGAACCTTAATGAGCAGTTCTTC,CASSGWNLNEQFF
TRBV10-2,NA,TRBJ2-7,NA,TGCGCCAGCAGTGTTGGGGGGCGTTCGTACGAGCAGTACTTC,CASSVGGRSYEQYF
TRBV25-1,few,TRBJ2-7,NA,TGTGCCAGCAGTGAAAGGTTTCGGGTGAGCTCCTACGAGCAGTACTTC,CASSERFRVSSYEQYF
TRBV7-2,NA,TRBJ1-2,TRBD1,TGTGCCAGCAGCTTAGGCTTGACAGGGGGTGGCTACACCTTC,CASSLGLTGGGYTF
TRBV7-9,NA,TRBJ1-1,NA,TGTGCCAGCAGCACTATAATAAACACTGAAGCTTTCTTT,CASSTIINTEAFF
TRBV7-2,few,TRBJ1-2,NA,TGTGCCAGCAGCTTAGTCAGGGGAGACTATGGCTACACCTTC,CASSLVRGDYGYTF
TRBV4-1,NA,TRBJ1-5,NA,TGCGCCAGCAACCTCCAACCGGGACACAATCAGCCCCAGCATTTT,CASNLQPGHNQPQHF
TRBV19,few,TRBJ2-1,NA,TGTGCCAGTAGTGCGTACTCGACCCTGGCGTTTAATGAGCAGTTCTTC,CASSAYSTLAFNEQFF
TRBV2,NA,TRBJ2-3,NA,TGTGCCAGCATAAGGCAGGCAAGCACAGATACGCAGTATTTT,CASIRQASTDTQYF
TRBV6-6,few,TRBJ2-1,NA,TGTGCCAGCACAAGTCACAATGAGCAGTTCTTC,CASTSHNEQFF
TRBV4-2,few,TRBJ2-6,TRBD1,TGTGCCAGCAGCCGGCTCCACAGGGGGACTTACTCTGGGGCCAACGTCCTGACTTTC,CASSRLHRGTYSGANVLTF
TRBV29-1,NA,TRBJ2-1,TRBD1,TGCAGCGGGGGACAGGGCATCACCAATGAGCAGTTCTTC,CSGGQGITNEQFF
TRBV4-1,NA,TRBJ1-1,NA,TGCGCCAGCAGCCACTACGGATACACTGAAGCTTTCTTT,CASSHYGYTEAFF
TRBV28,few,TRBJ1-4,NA,TGTGCCAGCAGCCCCGGGCCCAGGGCTAATGAAAAACTGTTTTTT,CASSPGPRANEKLFF
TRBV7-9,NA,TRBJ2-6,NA,TGTGCCAGCAGCCAGCCCCTAAACTCTGGGGCCAACGTCCTGACTTTC,CASSQPLNSGANVLTF
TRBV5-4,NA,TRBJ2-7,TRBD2,TGTGCCAGCAGCCCTGGGACTAGCGGGACTTACTACGAGCAGTACTTC,CASSPGTSGTYYEQYF
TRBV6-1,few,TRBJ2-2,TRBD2,TGTGCCAGCAGTTTAACCGGGACTAGCGGGGAGCTGTTTTTT,CASSLTGTSGELFF
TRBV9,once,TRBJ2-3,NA,TGTGCCAGCAGCTCCCGGAGTGGGGTACCTACCACAGATACGCAGTATTTT,CASSSRSGVPTTDTQYF
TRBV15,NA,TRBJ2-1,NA,TGTGCCACCAGCACACGGAACAGGGGAGGTAATGAGCAGTTCTTC,CATSTRNRGGNEQFF
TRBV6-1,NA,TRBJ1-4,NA,TGTGCCAGCAGTGAAGGGCCATCATCAGCTAATGAAAAACTGTTTTTT,CASSEGPSSANEKLFF
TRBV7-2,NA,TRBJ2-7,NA,TGTGCCAGCAGCCCCCGGGAGTTGCACGAGCAGTACTTC,CASSPRELHEQYF
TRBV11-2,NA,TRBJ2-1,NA,TGTGCCAGCACCGCCTCGGGACCGGCACCCAATGAGCAGTTCTTC,CASTASGPAPNEQFF
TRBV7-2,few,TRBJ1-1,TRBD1,TGTGCCAGCAGCTTAGTAGGGGGCGGGAACACTGAAGCTTTCTTT,CASSLVGGGNTEAFF
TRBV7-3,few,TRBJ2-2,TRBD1,TGTGCCAGCAGCCACAGGGGAGTCGCCGGGGAGCTGTTTTTT,CASSHRGVAGELFF
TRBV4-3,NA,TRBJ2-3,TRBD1,TGCGCCAGCAGCCTGCGGACAGGGGGCACAGATACGCAGTATTTT,CASSLRTGGTDTQYF
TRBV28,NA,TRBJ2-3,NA,TGTGCCAGCAGTTCCCACGGGACATTCACAGATACGCAGTATTTT,CASSSHGTFTDTQYF
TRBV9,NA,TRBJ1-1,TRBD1,TGTGCCAGCAGCACACAGGGGCGAACTGAAGCTTTCTTT,CASSTQGRTEAFF
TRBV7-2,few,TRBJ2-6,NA,TGTGCCAGCAGCGAGCCCGGGGCCAACGTCCTGACTTTC,CASSEPGANVLTF
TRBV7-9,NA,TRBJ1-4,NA,TGTGCCAGCAGCTTAAGGGGACCGGGGGTCCATGAAAAACTGTTTTTT,CASSLRGPGVHEKLFF